One sample yielded the 7 T cell receptor beta chains listed below, sequenced in a study of blood T cell dynamics during melanoma immunotherapy (dated by TCRdb to 2018 to 2021). Library preparation used the immunoSEQ multiplex PCR assay. This is the immuneACCESS table as TCRdb keeps it, with only in-frame sequences that have V and J called. A part of the clones is gone; compared with another copy, unresolved V genes explain less than half, and the rest is unexplained. Within this sample are some 4,000 clones, with roughly 84% of them counted one time only. The ten largest clones represent about 4.2% of the sample. The time point tag for this specimen amounts to: week 3, after first cycle of checkpoint inhibitor. The sequenced sample was blood, obtained from a patient treated with checkpoint blockade. These receptors all come from a human donor with melanoma.

V and J are TRBV5-1 and TRBJ2-5, with D possibly being TRBD2 (6 bases). Between the trimmed V and J ends, which lost 3 bases and 1 base, there was a span of 10 bases. Germline values: CDR1 SGHRS, CDR2 YFSETQ. CDR3 length: 14 amino acids. Written as DNA, the CDR3 is TGCGCCAGCAGCTCTACAGCGGGCCAAGAGACCCAGTACTTC. Translated, it gives CASSSTAGQETQYF.

The rearrangement links TRBV20-1 to TRBJ2-7; D is possibly TRBD2 (6 bases). The CDR3 has 11 residues. V was cut by 5 bases and J by 6 bases, with 11 bases left in between. Looked up from germline, CDR1 is DFQATT and CDR2 is SNEGSKA (reference sequence). CDR3 sequence reads: CSAGLNGEQYF. CDR3 bases: TGCAGTGCTGGACTAAATGGCGAGCAGTACTTC.

The V call is TRBV19, the J call TRBJ1-3, with D possibly TRBD1 on 5 matching bases. Germline lookup yields CDR1 LNHDA and CDR2 SQIVND (reference sequence). Between the trimmed V and J ends, which lost 6 bases and 0 bases, there was a span of 9 bases. The CDR3 totals 14 residues. CDR3 DNA sequence: TGTGCCAGTAGAAGACAGTACTCTGGAAACACCATATATTTT. As protein: CASRRQYSGNTIYF.

In regard to this clone: A read error may account for a junction end that differs from germline. This chain joins TRBV6-6 and TRBJ2-7; TRBD1 matches 9 bases. CDR1 is MNHNY and CDR2 is SVGAGI in the germline V gene (reference sequence). The CDR3 has 14 amino acids. This CDR3 reads CAGSYQSPGQGLYF. CDR3 in DNA: TGTGCCGGCAGCTACCAATCACCTGGACAGGGGTTATACTTC.

The chain employs TRBV19 and TRBJ2-7; D is undetermined. Germline CDR1 is LNHDA and CDR2 is SQIVND (reference sequence). The V end was cut by 7 bases, the J end by 3 bases, with 19 bases between. The CDR3 loop spans 15 amino acids. CDR3 DNA: TGTGCCAGTAAGCCCACGGCAGGCCTTGGCTACGAGCAGTACTTC. Encoded protein: CASKPTAGLGYEQYF.

The chain links TRBV29-1 to TRBJ1-2; maybe TRBD1 (6 bases). Trimming left V 8 bases short and J 6 bases short, with 16 bases between. CDR1 SQVTM and CDR2 ANQGSEA come from the germline V gene. The CDR3 is made up of 12 amino acids. CDR3 bases: TGCAGCTCCGAAGGGGGGCAGGATGGCTACACCTTC. Protein: CSSEGGQDGYTF.

The rearrangement uses TRBV11-3 and TRBJ1-1; TRBD1 might be the D (6 bases). CDR1 is SGHNT and CDR2 is YENEEA in the germline V gene. There are 15 residues in the CDR3. V dropped 4 bases and J dropped 2 bases, with 14 bases sitting between them. The CDR3 protein is CASSSGGGLNTEAFF. Written as DNA, the CDR3 is TGTGCCAGCAGCTCGGGAGGGGGTTTAAACACTGAAGCTTTCTTT.